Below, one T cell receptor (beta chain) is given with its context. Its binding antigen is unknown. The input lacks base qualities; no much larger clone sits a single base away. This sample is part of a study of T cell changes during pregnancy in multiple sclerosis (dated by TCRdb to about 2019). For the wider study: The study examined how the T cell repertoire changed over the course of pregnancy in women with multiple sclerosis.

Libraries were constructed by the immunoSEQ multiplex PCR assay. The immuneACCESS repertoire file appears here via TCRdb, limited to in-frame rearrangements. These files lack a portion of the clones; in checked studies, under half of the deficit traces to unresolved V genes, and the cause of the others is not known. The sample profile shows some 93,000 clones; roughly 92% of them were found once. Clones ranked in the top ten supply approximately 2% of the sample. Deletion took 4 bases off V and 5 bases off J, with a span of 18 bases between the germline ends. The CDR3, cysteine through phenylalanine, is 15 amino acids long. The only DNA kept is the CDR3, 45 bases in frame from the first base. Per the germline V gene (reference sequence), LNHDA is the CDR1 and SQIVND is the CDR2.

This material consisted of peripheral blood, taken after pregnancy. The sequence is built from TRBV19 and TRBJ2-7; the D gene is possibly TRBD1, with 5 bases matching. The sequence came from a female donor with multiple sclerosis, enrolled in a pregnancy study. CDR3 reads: CASSTRQSTDHEQYF. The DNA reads TGTGCCAGTAGTACGCGACAGTCTACGGACCACGAGCAGTACTTC.